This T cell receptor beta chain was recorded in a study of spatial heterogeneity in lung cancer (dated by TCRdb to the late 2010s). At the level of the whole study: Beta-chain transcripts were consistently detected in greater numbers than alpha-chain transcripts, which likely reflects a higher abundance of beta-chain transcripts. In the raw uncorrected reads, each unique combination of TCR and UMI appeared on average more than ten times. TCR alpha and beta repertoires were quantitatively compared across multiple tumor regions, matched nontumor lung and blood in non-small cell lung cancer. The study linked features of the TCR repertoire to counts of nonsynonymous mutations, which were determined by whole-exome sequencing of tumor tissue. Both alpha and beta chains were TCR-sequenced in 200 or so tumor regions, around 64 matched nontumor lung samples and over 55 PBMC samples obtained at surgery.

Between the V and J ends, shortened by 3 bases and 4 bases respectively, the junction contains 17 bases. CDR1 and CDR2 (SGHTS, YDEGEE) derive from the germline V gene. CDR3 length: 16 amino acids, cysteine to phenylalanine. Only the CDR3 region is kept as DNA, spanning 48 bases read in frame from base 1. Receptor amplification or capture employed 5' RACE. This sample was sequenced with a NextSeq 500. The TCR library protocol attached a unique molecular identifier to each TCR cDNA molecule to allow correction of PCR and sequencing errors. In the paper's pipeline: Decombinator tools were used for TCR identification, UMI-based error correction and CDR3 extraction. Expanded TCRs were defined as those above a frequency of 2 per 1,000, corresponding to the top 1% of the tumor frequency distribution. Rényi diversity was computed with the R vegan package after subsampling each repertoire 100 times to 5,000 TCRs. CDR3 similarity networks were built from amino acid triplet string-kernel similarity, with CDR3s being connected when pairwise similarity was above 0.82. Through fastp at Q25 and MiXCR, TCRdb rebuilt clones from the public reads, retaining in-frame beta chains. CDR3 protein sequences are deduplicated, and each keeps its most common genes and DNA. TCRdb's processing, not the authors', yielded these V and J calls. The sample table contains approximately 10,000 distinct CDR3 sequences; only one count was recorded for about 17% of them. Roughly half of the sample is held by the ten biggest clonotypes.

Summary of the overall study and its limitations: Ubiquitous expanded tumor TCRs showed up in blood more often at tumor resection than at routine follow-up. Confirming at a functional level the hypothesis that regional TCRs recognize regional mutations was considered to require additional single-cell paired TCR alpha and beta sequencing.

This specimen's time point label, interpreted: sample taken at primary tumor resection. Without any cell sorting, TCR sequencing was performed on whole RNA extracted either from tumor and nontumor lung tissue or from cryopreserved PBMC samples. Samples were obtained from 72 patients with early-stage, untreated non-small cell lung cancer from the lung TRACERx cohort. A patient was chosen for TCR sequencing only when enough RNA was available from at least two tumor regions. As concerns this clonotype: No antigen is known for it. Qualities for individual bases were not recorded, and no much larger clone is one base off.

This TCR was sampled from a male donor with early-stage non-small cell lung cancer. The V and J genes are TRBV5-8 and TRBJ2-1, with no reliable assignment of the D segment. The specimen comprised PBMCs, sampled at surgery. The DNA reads TGTGCCAGCAGCTCACCCGTTGGCGATAGGTACAATGAGCAGTTCTTC. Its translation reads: CASSSPVGDRYNEQFF. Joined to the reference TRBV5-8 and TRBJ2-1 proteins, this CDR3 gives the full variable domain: EAGVTQSPTHLIKTRGQQATLRCSPISGHTSVYWYQQALGLGLQFLLWYDEGEERNRGNFPPRFSGRQFPNYSSELNVNALELEDSALYLCASSSPVGDRYNEQFFGPGTRLTVL.